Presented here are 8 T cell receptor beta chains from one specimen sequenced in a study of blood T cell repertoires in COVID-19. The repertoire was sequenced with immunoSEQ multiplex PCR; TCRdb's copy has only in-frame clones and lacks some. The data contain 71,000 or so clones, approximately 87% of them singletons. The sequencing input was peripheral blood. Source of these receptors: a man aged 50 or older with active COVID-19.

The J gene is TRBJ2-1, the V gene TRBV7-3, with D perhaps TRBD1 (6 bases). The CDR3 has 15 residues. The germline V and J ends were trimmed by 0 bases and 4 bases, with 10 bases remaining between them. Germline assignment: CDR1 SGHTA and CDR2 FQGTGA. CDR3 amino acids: CASSLTVDRYNEQFF. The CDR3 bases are TGTGCCAGCAGCTTAACCGTAGACAGGTACAATGAGCAGTTCTTC.

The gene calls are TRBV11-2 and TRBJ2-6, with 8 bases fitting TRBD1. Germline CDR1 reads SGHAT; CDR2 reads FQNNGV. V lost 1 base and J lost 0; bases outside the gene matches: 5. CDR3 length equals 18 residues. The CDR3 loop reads CASSLVRTGSSGANVLTF. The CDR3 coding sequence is TGTGCCAGCAGCTTAGTCCGGACAGGGTCCTCTGGGGCCAACGTCCTGACTTTC.

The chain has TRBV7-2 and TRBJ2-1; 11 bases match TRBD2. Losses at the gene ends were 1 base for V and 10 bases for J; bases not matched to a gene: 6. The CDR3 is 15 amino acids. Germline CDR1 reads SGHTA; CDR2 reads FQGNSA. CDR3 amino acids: CASSLGGSGGAEQFF. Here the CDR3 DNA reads TGTGCCAGCAGCTTAGGGGGTAGCGGGGGGGCCGAGCAGTTCTTC.

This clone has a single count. The CDR3 DNA follows: TGTGCCAGCAGTTCCTCACAATTAGCGGGGGGAGGGGAGACCCAGTACTTC. Its translation: CASSSSQLAGGGETQYF. V gene TRBV28 combines with J gene TRBJ2-5, with 10 positions matching TRBD2. CDR3 length: 17 residues. CDR1 and CDR2 from the germline V gene are MDHEN and SYDVKM. V dropped 4 bases and J dropped 5; count of bases not matched to a gene: 13. Complete variable domain (other parts from reference TRBV28 and TRBJ2-5): DVKVTQSSRYLVKRTGEKVFLECVQDMDHENMFWYRQDPGLGLRLIYFSYDVKMKEKGDIPEGYSVSREKKERFSLILESASTNQTSMYLCASSSSQLAGGGETQYFGPGTRLLVL.

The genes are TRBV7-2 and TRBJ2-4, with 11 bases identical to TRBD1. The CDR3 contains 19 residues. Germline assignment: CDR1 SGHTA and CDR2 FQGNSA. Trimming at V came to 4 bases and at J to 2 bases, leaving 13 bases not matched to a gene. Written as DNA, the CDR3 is TGTGCCAGCAGCTCCAGGACAGGGGGCGCGGAGGCGACCAAAAACATTCAGTACTTC. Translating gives CASSSRTGGAEATKNIQYF.

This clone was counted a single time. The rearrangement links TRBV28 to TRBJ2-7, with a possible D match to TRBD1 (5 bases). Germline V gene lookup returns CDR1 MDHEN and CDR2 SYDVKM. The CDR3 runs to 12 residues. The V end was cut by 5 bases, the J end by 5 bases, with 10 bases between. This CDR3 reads CASSAQGDEQYF. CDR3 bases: TGTGCCAGCAGTGCGCAGGGTGACGAGCAGTACTTC.

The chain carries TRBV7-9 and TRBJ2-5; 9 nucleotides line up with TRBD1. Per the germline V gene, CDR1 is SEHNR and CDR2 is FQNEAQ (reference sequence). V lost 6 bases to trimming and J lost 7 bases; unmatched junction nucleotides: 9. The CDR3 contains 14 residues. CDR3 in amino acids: CASSHRGLLWTQYF. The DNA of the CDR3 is TGTGCCAGCAGTCACAGGGGGCTGCTTTGGACCCAGTACTTC.

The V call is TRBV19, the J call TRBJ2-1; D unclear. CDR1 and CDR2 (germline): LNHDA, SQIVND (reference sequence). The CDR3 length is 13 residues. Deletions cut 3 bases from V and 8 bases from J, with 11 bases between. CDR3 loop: CASSIFHFDEQFF. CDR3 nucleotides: TGTGCCAGTAGTATTTTTCACTTTGATGAGCAGTTCTTC.